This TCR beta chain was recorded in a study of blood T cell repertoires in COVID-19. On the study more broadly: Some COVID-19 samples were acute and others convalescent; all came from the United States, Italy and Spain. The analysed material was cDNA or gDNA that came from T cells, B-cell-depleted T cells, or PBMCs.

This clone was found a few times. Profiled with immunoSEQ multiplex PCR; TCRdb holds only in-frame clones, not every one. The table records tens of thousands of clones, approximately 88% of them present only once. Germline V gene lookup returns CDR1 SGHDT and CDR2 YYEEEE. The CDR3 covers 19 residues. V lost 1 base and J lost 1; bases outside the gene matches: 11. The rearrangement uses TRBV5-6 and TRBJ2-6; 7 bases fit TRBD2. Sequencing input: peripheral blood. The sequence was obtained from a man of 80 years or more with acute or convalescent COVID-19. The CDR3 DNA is TGTGCCAGCAGCTTGCATGGGGAGGGGAAAGGTTCTGGGGCCAACGTCCTGACTTTC. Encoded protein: CASSLHGEGKGSGANVLTF.